Sequencing of this T cell receptor (beta chain) was carried out in a study of T cell responses to AZD1222 COVID-19 vaccine (TCRdb year 2021). Notes on the research overall: AZD1222 recipients whose second dose came at about 4 weeks and those whose second dose came at about 12 weeks were combined into one group, since spike-specific TCR depth and breadth did not differ between the two schedules. Trial participants were enrolled into age subgroups of 18-55, 56-69 and 70-plus years, which contained approximately 150, 30 and 60 TCR-sequenced participants, respectively. A total of about 230 trial participants underwent TCR sequencing, of whom 207 received two doses of AZD1222 and some 25 received two doses of the MenACWY control vaccine. Results and caveats for the whole study, not just this receptor: A significant rise in spike-specific TCR breadth and depth was observed after two AZD1222 doses relative to day 0 and relative to MenACWY recipients. Reportedly, close to half of the unique spike-specific TCRs recognized epitopes lying outside the regions that are mutated in the B.1.351 and B.1.1.7 variants. In the small 56-69-year group, the increase in depth fell short of significance, most likely because of low power. Because no samples from the day 14 peak response were available, repertoires could be characterized only after the peak T cell response. Participants were mostly white British and included more females than males, and it was suggested by the authors that clonal diversity may have been underestimated. Conclusions about previously exposed vaccinees are limited, since just six or seven AZD1222 recipients were seropositive for SARS-CoV-2 at baseline. The vaccine-associated CD4 TCRs covered the entire spike protein, and the dominant responses fell in regions 160-218 and 743-854.

The sample's time point label, decoded: baseline before first vaccination. Vaccinee samples came from UK trials COV001 and COV002, including a single-blind randomized controlled phase 2/3 trial of AZD1222 (ChAdOx1 nCoV-19) in healthy adults. For TCRbeta chain sequencing, PBMC samples were collected from trial participants at day 0 and at day 28 after the second dose. The V end loses 1 base and the J end loses 1 base, and a stretch of 7 bases separates them. Taken from the germline V gene, the CDR1 and CDR2 loops are SGHTA and FQGNSA. The CDR3 starts with the cysteine, ends with the phenylalanine, and has 15 residues. Only CDR3 DNA remains: 45 bases, in frame from the first base. The CDR3 regions of human TCRbeta chains were analyzed by immunosequencing. Processing in the source paper ran as follows. Repertoire TCRs were matched against a reference library of SARS-CoV-2-specific TCRs generated with the MIRA antigen-specificity platform. Breadth was defined as the fraction of unique TCRs that were SARS-CoV-2-associated. Depth was defined as the fraction of total T cells that were SARS-CoV-2-associated. Using the MIRA data, every spike-specific TCR was mapped to the spike region that the TCR reacted to and assigned to either a CD4 or a CD8 class. Log10-transformed breadth and depth values were compared by one-way ANOVA with Sidak's multiple comparisons tests. In its TCRdb copy, this immuneACCESS table keeps in-frame sequences only and misses some clones. Where compared with another copy, unresolved V genes explain less than half of these, and the others have no known cause. V and J calls and clone size follow that table, whereas D and trimming were derived from the DNA. In all, the sample holds tens of thousands of clones, and around 80% of those were seen once. The top ten clonotypes cover around 7% of the sample.

The sample holds one count of this clone. Its antigen specificity is not known. Base-call qualities are not available, and no considerably larger clone is one nucleotide away. The chain was built from TRBV7-2 and TRBJ2-2; the D gene is perhaps TRBD1, on 6 matching bases. This clonotype was obtained from an adult in good health. Sample: peripheral blood, taken on day 0 of AZD1222 vaccination. The CDR3 protein sequence reads: CASSLVQGNTGELFF. The DNA is as follows: TGTGCCAGCAGCTTAGTACAGGGGAACACCGGGGAGCTGTTTTTT.